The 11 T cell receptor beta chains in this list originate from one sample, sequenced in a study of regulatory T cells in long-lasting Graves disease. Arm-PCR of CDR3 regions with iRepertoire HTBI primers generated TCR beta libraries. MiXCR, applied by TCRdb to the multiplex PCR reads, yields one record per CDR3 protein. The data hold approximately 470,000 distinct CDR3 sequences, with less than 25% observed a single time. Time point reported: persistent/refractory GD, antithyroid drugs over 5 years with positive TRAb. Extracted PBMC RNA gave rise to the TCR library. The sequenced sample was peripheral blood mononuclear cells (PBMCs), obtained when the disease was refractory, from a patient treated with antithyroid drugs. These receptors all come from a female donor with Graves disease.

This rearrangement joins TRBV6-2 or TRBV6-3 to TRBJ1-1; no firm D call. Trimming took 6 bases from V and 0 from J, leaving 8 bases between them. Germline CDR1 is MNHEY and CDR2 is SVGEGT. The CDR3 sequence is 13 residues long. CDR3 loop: CASSHAMNTEAFF. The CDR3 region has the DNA TGTGCCAGCAGCCACGCGATGAACACTGAAGCTTTCTTT.

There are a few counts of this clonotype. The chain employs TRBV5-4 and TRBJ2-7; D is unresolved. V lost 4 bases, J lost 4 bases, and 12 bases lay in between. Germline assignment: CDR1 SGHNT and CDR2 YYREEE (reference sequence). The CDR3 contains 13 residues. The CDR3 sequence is CASSHESVYEQYF. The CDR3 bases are TGTGCCAGCAGCCACGAGTCAGTGTACGAGCAGTACTTC.

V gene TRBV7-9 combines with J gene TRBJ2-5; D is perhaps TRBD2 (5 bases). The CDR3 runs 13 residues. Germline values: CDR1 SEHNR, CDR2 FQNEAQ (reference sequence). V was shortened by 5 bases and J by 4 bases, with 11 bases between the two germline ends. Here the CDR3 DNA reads TGTGCCAGCAGCCAGGACTCGCGAGAGACCCAGTACTTC. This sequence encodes CASSQDSRETQYF.

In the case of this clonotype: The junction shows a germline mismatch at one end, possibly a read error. The CDR3 spells CASSSRAGFFF. CDR3 sequence (DNA): TGCGCCAGCAGCTCCCGTGCGGGGTTCTTCTTC. This chain joins TRBV4-1 and TRBJ1-2; no reliable D call. The CDR3 consists of 11 residues. Looked up from germline, CDR1 is MGHRA and CDR2 is YSYEKL.

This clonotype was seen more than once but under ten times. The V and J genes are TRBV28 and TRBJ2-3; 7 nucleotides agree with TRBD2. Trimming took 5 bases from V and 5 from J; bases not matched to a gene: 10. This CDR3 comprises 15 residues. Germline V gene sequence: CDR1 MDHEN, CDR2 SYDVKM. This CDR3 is CASSLTAGSIDTQYF. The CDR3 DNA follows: TGTGCCAGCAGTCTGACAGCGGGAAGTATAGATACGCAGTATTTT.

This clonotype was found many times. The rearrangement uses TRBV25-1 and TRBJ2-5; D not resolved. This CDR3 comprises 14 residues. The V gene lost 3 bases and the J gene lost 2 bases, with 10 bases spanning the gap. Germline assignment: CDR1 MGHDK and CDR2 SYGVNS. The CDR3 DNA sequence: TGTGCCAGCAGTGAGATTGGGCAGCAAGAGACCCAGTACTTC. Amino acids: CASSEIGQQETQYF.

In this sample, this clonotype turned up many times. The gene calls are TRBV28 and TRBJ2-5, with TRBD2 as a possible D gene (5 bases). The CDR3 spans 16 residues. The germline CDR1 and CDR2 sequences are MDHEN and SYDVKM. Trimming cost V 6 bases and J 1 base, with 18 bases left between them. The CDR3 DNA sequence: TGTGCCAGCAGCCCTACCCAACCCGGGATCCAAGAGACCCAGTACTTC. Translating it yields CASSPTQPGIQETQYF.

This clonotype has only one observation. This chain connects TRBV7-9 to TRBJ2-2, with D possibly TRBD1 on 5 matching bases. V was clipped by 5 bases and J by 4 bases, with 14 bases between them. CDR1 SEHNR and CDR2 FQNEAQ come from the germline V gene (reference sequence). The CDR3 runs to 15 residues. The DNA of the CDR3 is TGTGCCAGCAGCGCAGGGATTTCCGCCACCGGGGAGCTGTTTTTT. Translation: CASSAGISATGELFF. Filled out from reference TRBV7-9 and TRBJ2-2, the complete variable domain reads DTGVSQNPRHKITKRGQNVTFRCDPISEHNRLYWYRQTLGQGPEFLTYFQNEAQLEKSRLLSDRFSAERPKGSFSTLEIQRTEQGDSAMYLCASSAGISATGELFFGEGSRLTVL.

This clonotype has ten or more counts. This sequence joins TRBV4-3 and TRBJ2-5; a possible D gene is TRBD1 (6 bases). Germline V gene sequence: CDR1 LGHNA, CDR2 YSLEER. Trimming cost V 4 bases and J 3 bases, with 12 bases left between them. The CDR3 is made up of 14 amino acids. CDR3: CASSPIGQKETQYF. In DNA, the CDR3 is TGCGCCAGCAGCCCAATAGGACAGAAAGAGACCCAGTACTTC.

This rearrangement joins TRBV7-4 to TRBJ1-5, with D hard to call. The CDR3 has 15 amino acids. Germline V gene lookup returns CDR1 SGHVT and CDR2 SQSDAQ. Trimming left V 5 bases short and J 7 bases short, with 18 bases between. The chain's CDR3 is CASSPGSMREQPQHF. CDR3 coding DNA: TGTGCCAGCAGCCCCGGGAGTATGCGCGAACAGCCCCAGCATTTT.

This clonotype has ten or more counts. The CDR3 loop reads CASSFGGLGYGYTF. DNA of the CDR3: TGTGCCAGCAGTTTCGGGGGGCTCGGGTATGGCTACACCTTC. J is TRBJ1-2 and V is TRBV28, with D possibly being TRBD1 (6 bases). The CDR3 has 14 amino acids. The germline V gene has CDR1 MDHEN and CDR2 SYDVKM. V lost 3 bases and J lost 5, with 13 bases in between.